The 15 T cell receptor beta chains reported below all come from one sample, sequenced in a study of CD8 T cells in ankylosing spondylitis. General study points: In ankylosing spondylitis blood, a motif of fewer than 10 highly homologous TCR beta variants appeared characteristic.

MiXCR, applied by TCRdb to the 5' RACE reads, yields one record per CDR3 protein. The sample has a few hundred thousand distinct CDR3 sequences, 20% to 25% seen once; the top ten hold about 15%. No cognate antigen is known for these TCRs. Specimen: blood, either unsorted or a sorted T cell fraction (not recorded which). These receptors were taken from a male donor with ankylosing spondylitis.

A note on this clonotype: One end of the junction is discordant with germline, which a read error may explain. The chain links TRBV5-1 to TRBJ2-2; D ambiguous. Germline lookup yields CDR1 SGHRS and CDR2 YFSETQ. This CDR3 has 16 amino acids. The CDR3 region has the DNA TGCGCCAGCAGCTTGGTTTCCGATCGGAACACCGCGGAGCTGTTTTTT. Its protein product is CASSLVSDRNTAELFF.

The chain joins TRBV9 to TRBJ1-2, with TRBD1 matching 10 bases. CDR3 size: 13 residues. The germline gives CDR1 SGDLS, CDR2 YYNGEE. V was clipped by 5 bases and J by 4 bases; unmatched bases: 2. CDR3 sequence (DNA): TGTGCCAGCAGACGGACAGGGGGCTATGGCTACACCTTC. It codes for CASRRTGGYGYTF.

DNA for the CDR3: TGTGCCAGCTCACCTCGGGACACAATCCAGCCCCAGCATTTT. Its protein product is CASSPRDTIQPQHF. The chain has TRBV18 and TRBJ1-5; D may be TRBD1 (6 bases). In germline, CDR1 is KGHSH, CDR2 LQKENI. The V gene lost 3 bases and the J gene lost 7 bases, with 13 bases spanning the gap. CDR3 size: 14 residues.

The rearrangement joins TRBV12-3 or TRBV12-4 to TRBJ1-1; no clear D. This CDR3 comprises 14 residues. Trimming pared 4 bases from V and 6 bases from J, leaving 15 bases between. The CDR3 is CASSWGGSFAEAFF. The CDR3 nucleotides read TGTGCCAGCAGTTGGGGAGGGAGTTTTGCTGAAGCTTTCTTT.

This clonotype was seen just once. This chain uses TRBV4-2 with TRBJ2-1, with 13 positions matching TRBD2. The V segment lost 3 bases and the J segment 7 bases; nucleotides outside the gene matches: 9. Per the germline V gene, CDR1 is LGHNA and CDR2 is YNFKEQ. The CDR3 runs to 17 residues. CDR3 sequence: CASSQVGGTSGMNEQFF. CDR3 nucleotide sequence: TGTGCCAGCAGCCAGGTGGGCGGGACTAGCGGGATGAATGAGCAGTTCTTC.

V gene TRBV12-3 or TRBV12-4 combines with J gene TRBJ1-1; the D gene is possibly TRBD1 (6 bases). Trimming shortened V by 3 bases and J by 0 bases, and 14 bases separated the two germline ends. The CDR3 sequence is 16 residues long. The CDR3 sequence is CASSFMGGQVNTEAFF. CDR3 in DNA: TGTGCCAGCAGTTTCATGGGGGGGCAAGTGAACACTGAAGCTTTCTTT.

This clonotype was detected only a few times. The chain has TRBV5-1 and TRBJ1-1, with D perhaps TRBD1 (6 bases). Trimming left V 3 bases short and J 4 bases short, with 10 bases between. Germline CDR1 SGHRS, CDR2 YFSETQ. This CDR3 is 13 amino acids long. CDR3 in DNA: TGCGCCAGCAGCTACGACAGGAGCACTGAAGCTTTCTTT. This codes for CASSYDRSTEAFF.

This clonotype has a handful of counts. The chain employs TRBV11-2 and TRBJ1-1; D possibly corresponds to TRBD1 (5 bases). There are 13 residues in the CDR3. Germline V CDR1 and CDR2: SGHAT, FQNNGV. Deletions cut 6 bases from V and 1 base from J, with 9 bases between. CDR3 in DNA: TGTGCCAGCAGTCGACAGAAGAACACTGAAGCTTTCTTT. Residues: CASSRQKNTEAFF.

This chain uses TRBV5-1 with TRBJ2-7, with D tentatively TRBD1 (5 bases). The V gene's germline CDR1 is SGHRS and CDR2 YFSETQ. This CDR3 region has 13 residues. Trimming took off 4 bases at V and 5 bases at J, with 13 bases between the two ends. The CDR3 reads CASSPPGIDEQYF. CDR3 nucleotide sequence: TGCGCCAGCAGCCCCCCAGGGATTGACGAGCAGTACTTC.

This clonotype was detected many times. J is TRBJ2-2 and V is TRBV12-3 or TRBV12-4; D might be TRBD1 (5 bases). The V end lost 6 bases, the J end lost 3 bases, and 11 bases lay between the germline ends. The CDR3 spans 14 residues. CDR3 residues: CASRDPGYTGELFF. The CDR3 nucleotides read TGTGCCAGCAGAGACCCAGGGTACACCGGGGAGCTGTTTTTT.

J is TRBJ1-5 and V is TRBV9, with unresolved D. V lost 3 bases to trimming and J lost 9 bases, with 13 bases between them. This CDR3 contains 13 residues. CDR1 SGDLS and CDR2 YYNGEE come from the germline V gene. The CDR3 region is CASSERPWAPQHF. In DNA, the CDR3 is TGTGCCAGCAGCGAAAGACCTTGGGCGCCCCAGCATTTT.

The V gene is TRBV20-1, the J gene TRBJ2-1; TRBD2 agrees at 14 bases. CDR3 size: 15 residues. Germline trimming cut 5 bases from V and 5 bases from J; bases unmatched to any gene: 5. From germline, CDR1 is DFQATT and CDR2 SNEGSKA (reference sequence). The CDR3 here is CSADGLAGGDNEQFF. The CDR3 bases are TGCAGTGCTGATGGACTAGCGGGAGGTGACAATGAGCAGTTCTTC.

This clonotype was observed once. The rearrangement links TRBV7-3 to TRBJ2-3; D remains unclear. Trimming shortened V by 2 bases and J by 0 bases, and 12 bases separated the two germline ends. CDR1 SGHTA and CDR2 FQGTGA come from the germline V gene. This CDR3 region has 16 residues. CDR3 sequence: CASSLGPLGSTDTQYF. CDR3 bases: TGTGCCAGCAGCTTAGGCCCCCTGGGGAGCACAGATACGCAGTATTTT.

The CDR3 spells CASRLAGGRGNEQFF. For the CDR3, the DNA is TGTGCCAGCAGACTAGCGGGAGGCAGGGGGAATGAGCAGTTCTTC. The V and J genes are TRBV12-3 or TRBV12-4 and TRBJ2-1; the match to TRBD2 covers 12 bases. The CDR3 is 15 amino acids. Trimming took 6 bases from V and 7 from J; bases not matched to a gene: 7.

The V call is TRBV20-1, the J call TRBJ1-6, with a weak D call TRBD1 (5 bases). There are 14 residues in the CDR3. Germline CDR1 reads DFQATT; CDR2 reads SNEGSKA (reference sequence). V lost 3 bases and J lost 14, with 20 bases in between. CDR3 in amino acids: CSASTGTGEGALHF. The DNA for the CDR3 is TGCAGTGCTAGTACCGGGACGGGGGAAGGGGCCCTCCACTTT.